The clone carrying this TCR beta chain was found once. Clones were read by immunoSEQ multiplex PCR, and TCRdb kept only the in-frame ones, dropping some. The sample holds some 2.3 million clones, about 92% seen once. Germline loops: CDR1 MDHEN, CDR2 SYDVKM. Germline trimming cut 2 bases from V and 0 bases from J; bases unmatched to any gene: 7. This CDR3 spans 18 amino acids. The data belong to a study of shared clonotypes between healthy human individuals. About the study: Per-donor plates numbered three CD4 naive, three CD4 memory, two CD8 naive and one CD8 memory.

The chain joins TRBV28 to TRBJ2-3; 11 bases are a match to TRBD2. The receptor's source is a man younger than 30 in good health. Some clones in this sample may be carry-over from other donors' samples. The sample was naive CD4+ T cells from PBMCs. Described subset: CD45RA+ positively selected. The CDR3 nucleotides are TGTGCCAGCAGTTTACTAGCGGGAGGTGGGATTAGCACAGATACGCAGTATTTT. Protein sequence: CASSLLAGGGISTDTQYF.